This entry describes one T cell receptor (beta chain). The table lists this clonotype with many counts. Its antigen is still unknown. Qualities for individual bases were not recorded, and no much larger clone is one base off. The sample originates from a study of CD8 T cells in ankylosing spondylitis (dated by TCRdb to about 2017). Turning to the overall study: The study profiled T cell receptor beta repertoires in healthy donors and ankylosing spondylitis patients to find disease-linked TCR variants. The whole study cohort included some 100 healthy donors and 20 to 30 ankylosing spondylitis patients. Peripheral blood was sampled, and synovial fluid was additionally collected from ankylosing spondylitis patients. General findings and caveats noted by the study authors: Blood from ankylosing spondylitis patients appeared to be characterized by a TCR beta motif made up of eight highly homologous amino acid variants. According to the report, matched synovial fluid samples from ankylosing spondylitis patients were significantly enriched for the disease-linked clones. The disease-linked clones showed a CD8+ phenotype and occurred at relatively low frequencies in peripheral blood. Some motif variants were previously reported in synovial fluid and blood of reactive arthritis patients, suggesting common disease-initiation mechanisms.

Sequenced using an Illumina HiSeq 2500. Quantitative 5'-RACE with molecular barcodes was used to prepare TCR beta libraries. In the source study's methods: Disease-linked TCR variants were identified with a new computational method built on a probabilistic model of VDJ rearrangement. The public reads were reanalyzed by TCRdb: fastp trimming at Q25, MiXCR alignment, in-frame beta chains only. Rows merge per CDR3 protein into single entries with the most common DNA and genes. The authors' filters were not applied to this entry. The sample has 200,000 to 250,000 distinct CDR3 sequences on record, about 10% of them singletons. The ten top clones hold less than 25% of the sample. The clonotype comes from a male donor with ankylosing spondylitis or in good health (not recorded which). Material: blood, either unsorted or a sorted T cell fraction (not recorded which).

The CDR3 reads as follows: CSASPRETQYF. The nucleotides read TGCAGTGCTAGTCCAAGGGAGACCCAGTACTTC. The V and J genes are TRBV20-1 and TRBJ2-5, with an unclear D gene assignment. At the junction V is shortened by 3 bases and J by 5 bases, with 7 bases in between. The germline V gene (reference sequence) sets CDR1 to DFQATT and CDR2 to SNEGSKA. CDR3 length: 11 amino acids, cysteine to phenylalanine. Only the CDR3 portion is preserved as DNA: 33 bases, with reading frame beginning at the first base.